This TCR beta chain was retrieved from a study of cytomegalovirus exposure and HLA in healthy donors. Study observations and caveats: As a later analysis showed, a missense DCLRE1C variant was linked to trimming of TCR beta V- and J-genes. After further analysis at a later stage, 16,951 TCR beta sequences were associated with HLA alleles at 0.05 false discovery rate.

The CDR3 runs to 14 residues. Trimming left V 3 bases short and J 2 bases short, with 9 bases between. Germline assignment: CDR1 SGHRS and CDR2 YFSETQ. In the PCR, 60 Vbeta and 13 Jbeta primers were used. Using immunoSEQ multiplex PCR, the repertoire was profiled, and TCRdb retains in-frame clones only, with some absent. Among more than 90,000 clones, over 60% were seen once, and the ten largest hold roughly 8.4%. A remark on this clone: Its antigen is currently unknown.

What was sequenced was PBMCs. The chain employs TRBV5-1 and TRBJ1-3, with D tentatively TRBD1 (5 bases). This receptor was obtained from a human donor in good health. This chain's CDR3 is CASSYDSTGNTIYF. The CDR3 DNA is TGCGCCAGCAGCTACGACAGTACTGGAAACACCATATATTTT. Based on the CDR3 plus reference TRBV5-1 and TRBJ1-3, the full variable domain is KAGVTQTPRYLIKTRGQQVTLSCSPISGHRSVSWYQQTPGQGLQFLFEYFSETQRNKGNFPGRFSGRQFSNSRSEMNVSTLELGDSALYLCASSYDSTGNTIYFGEGSWLTVV.